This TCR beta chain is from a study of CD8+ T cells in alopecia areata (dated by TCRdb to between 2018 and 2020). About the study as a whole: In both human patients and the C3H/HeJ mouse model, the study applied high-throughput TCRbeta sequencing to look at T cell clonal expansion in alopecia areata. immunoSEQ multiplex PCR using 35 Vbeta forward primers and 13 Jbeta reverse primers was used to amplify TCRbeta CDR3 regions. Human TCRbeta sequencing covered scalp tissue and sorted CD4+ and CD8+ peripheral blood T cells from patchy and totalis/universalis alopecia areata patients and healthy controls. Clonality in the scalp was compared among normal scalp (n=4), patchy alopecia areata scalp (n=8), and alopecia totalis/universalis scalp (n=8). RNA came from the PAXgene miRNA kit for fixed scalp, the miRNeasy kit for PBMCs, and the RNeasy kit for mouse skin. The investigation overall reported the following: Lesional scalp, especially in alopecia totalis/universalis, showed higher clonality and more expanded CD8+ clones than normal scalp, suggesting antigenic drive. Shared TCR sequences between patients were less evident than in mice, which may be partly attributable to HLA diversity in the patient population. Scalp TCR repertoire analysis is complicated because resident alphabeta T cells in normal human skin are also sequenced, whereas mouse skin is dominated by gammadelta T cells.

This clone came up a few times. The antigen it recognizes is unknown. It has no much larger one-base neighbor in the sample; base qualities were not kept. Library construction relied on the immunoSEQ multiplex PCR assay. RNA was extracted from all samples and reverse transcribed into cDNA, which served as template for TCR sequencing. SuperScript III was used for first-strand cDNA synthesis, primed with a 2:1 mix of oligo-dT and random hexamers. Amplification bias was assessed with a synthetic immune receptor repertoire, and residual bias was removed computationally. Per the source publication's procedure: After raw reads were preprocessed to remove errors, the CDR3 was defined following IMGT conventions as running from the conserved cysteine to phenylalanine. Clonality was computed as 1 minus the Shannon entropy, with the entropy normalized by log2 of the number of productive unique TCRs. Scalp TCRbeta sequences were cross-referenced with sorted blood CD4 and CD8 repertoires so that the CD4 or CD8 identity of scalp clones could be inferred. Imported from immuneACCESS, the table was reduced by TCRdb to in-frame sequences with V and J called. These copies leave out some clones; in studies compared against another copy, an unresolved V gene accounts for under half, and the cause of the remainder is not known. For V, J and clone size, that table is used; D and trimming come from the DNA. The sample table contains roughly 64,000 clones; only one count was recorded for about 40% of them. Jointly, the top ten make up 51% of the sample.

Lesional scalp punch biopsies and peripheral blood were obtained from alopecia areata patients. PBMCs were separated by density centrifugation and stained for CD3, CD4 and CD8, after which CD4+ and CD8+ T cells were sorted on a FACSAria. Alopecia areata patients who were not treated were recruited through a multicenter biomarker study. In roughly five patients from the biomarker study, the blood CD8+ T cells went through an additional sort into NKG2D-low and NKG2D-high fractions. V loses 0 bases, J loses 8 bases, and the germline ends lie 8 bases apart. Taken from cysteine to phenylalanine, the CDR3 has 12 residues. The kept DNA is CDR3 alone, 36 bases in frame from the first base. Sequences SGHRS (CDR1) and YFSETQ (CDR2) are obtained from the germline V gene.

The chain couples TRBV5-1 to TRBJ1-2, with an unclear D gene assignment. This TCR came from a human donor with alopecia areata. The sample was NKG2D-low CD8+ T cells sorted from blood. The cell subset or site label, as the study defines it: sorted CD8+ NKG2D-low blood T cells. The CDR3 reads CASSLGAEGYTF. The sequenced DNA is TGCGCCAGCAGCTTGGGGGCGGAAGGCTACACCTTC.